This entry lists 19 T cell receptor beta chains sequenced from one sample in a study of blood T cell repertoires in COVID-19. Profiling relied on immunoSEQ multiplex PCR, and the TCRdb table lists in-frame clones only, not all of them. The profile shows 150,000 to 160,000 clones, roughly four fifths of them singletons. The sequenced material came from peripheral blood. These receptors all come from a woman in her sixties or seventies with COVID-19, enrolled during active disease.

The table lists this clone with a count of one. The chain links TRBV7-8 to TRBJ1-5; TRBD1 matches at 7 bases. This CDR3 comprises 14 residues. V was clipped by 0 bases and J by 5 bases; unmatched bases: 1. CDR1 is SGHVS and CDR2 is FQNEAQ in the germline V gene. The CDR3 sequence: CASSLAGQYQPQHF. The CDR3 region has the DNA TGTGCCAGCAGCTTAGCGGGACAGTATCAGCCCCAGCATTTT.

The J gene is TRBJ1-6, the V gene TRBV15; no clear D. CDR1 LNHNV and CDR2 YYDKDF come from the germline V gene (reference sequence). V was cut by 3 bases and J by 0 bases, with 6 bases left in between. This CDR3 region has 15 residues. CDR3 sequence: CATSSSSSYNSPLHF. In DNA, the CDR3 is TGTGCCACCAGCAGTTCGAGCTCCTATAATTCACCCCTCCACTTT. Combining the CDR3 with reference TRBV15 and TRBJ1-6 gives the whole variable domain DAMVIQNPRYQVTQFGKPVTLSCSQTLNHNVMYWYQQKSSQAPKLLFHYYDKDFNNEADTPDNFQSRRPNTSFCFLDIRSPGLGDTAMYLCATSSSSSYNSPLHFGNGTRLTVT.

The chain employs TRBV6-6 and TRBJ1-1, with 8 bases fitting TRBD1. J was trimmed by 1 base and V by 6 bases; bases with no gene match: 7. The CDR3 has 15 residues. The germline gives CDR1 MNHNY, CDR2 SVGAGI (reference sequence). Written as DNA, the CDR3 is TGTGCCAGCAGCCAAAACGACAGGGGGAACACTGAAGCTTTCTTT. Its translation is CASSQNDRGNTEAFF.

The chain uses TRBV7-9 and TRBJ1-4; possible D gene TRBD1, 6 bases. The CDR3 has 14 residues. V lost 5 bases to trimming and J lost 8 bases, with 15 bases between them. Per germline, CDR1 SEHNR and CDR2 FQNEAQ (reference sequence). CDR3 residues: CASSEGQGNEKLFF. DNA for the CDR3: TGTGCCAGCAGCGAGGGGCAGGGGAACGAAAAACTGTTTTTT. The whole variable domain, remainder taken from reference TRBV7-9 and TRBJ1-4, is DTGVSQNPRHKITKRGQNVTFRCDPISEHNRLYWYRQTLGQGPEFLTYFQNEAQLEKSRLLSDRFSAERPKGSFSTLEIQRTEQGDSAMYLCASSEGQGNEKLFFGSGTQLSVL.

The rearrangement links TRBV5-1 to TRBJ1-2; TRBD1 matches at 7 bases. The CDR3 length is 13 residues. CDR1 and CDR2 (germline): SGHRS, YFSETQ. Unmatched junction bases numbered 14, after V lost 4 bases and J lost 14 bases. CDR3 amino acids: CASSTRQGLGVTF. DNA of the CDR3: TGCGCCAGCAGCACCCGACAGGGACTAGGTGTAACCTTC.

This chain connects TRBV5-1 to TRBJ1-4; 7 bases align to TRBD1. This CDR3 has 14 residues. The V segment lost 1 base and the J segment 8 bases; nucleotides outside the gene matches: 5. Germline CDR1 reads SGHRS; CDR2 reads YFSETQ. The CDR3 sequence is CASSLRDSGEKLFF. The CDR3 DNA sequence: TGCGCCAGCAGCTTGCGGGACAGTGGCGAAAAACTGTTTTTT.

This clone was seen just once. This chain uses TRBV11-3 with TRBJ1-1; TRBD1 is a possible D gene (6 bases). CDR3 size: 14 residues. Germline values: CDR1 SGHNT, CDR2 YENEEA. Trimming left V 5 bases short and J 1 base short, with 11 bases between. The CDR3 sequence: CASSPDSRNTEAFF. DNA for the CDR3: TGTGCCAGCAGCCCGGACAGCCGGAACACTGAAGCTTTCTTT.

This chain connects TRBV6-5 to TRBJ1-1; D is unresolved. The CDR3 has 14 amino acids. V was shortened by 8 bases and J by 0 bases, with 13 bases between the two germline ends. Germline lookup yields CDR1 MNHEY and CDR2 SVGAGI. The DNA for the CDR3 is TGTGCCAGCCCTCGAACCGAGATGAACACTGAAGCTTTCTTT. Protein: CASPRTEMNTEAFF.

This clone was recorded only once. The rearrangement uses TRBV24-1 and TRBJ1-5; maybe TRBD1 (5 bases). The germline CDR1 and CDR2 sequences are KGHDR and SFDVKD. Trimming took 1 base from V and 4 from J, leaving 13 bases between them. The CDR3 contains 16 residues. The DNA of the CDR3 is TGTGCCACCAGTGATTTTCGCGGGGGGAAGAATCAGCCCCAGCATTTT. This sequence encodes CATSDFRGGKNQPQHF.

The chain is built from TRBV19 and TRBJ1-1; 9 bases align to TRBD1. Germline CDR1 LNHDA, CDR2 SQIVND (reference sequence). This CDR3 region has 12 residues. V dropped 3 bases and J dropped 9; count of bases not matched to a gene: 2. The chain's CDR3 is CASSIGTGKAFF. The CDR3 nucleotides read TGTGCCAGTAGTATTGGGACAGGGAAAGCTTTCTTT.

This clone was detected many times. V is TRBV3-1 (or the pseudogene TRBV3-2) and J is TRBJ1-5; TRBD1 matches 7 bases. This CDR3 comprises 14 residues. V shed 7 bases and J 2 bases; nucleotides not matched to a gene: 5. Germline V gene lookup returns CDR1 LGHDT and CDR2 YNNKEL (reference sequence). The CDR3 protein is CASTTGFGNQPQHF. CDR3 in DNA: TGTGCCAGCACGACAGGGTTCGGCAATCAGCCCCAGCATTTT.

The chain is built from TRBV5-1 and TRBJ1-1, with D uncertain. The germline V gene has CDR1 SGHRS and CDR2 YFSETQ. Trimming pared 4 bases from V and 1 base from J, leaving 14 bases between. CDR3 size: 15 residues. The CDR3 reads CASSPSWTGNTEAFF. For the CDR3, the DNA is TGCGCCAGCAGCCCTAGCTGGACGGGGAACACTGAAGCTTTCTTT.

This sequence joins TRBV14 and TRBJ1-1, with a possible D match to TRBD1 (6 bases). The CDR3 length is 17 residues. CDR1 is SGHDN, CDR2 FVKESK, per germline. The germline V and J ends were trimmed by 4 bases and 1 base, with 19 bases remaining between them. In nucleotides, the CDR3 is TGTGCCAGCAGCCTGGGGTTGGGTCAGGGGCAGAACACTGAAGCTTTCTTT. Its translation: CASSLGLGQGQNTEAFF.

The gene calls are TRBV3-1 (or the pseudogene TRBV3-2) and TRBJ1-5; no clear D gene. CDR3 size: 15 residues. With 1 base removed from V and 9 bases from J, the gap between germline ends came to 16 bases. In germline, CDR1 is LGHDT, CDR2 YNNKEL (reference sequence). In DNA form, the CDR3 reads TGTGCCAGCAGCCAAGGAGGCGGCACCGGAGTGCCCCAGCATTTT. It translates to CASSQGGGTGVPQHF.

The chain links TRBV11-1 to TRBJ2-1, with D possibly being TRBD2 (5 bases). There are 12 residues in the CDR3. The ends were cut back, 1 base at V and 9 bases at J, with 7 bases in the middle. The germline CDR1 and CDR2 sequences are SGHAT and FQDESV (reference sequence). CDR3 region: CASSLDRGEQFF. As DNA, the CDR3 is TGTGCCAGCAGCTTAGACCGGGGTGAGCAGTTCTTC.

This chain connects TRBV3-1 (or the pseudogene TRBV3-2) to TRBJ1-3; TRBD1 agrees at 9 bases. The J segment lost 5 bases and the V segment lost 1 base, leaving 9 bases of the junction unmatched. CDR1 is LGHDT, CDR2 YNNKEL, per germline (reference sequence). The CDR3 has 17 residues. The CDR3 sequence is CASSQGMVTGGRNTIYF. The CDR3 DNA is TGTGCCAGCAGCCAAGGAATGGTGACAGGGGGAAGAAACACCATATATTTT.

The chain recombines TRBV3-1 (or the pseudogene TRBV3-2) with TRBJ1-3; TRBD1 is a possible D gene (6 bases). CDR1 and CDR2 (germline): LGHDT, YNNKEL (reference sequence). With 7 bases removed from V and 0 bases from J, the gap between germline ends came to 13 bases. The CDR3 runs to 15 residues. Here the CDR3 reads CASKTGTSSGNTIYF. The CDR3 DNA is TGTGCCAGCAAAACAGGGACGAGCTCTGGAAACACCATATATTTT.

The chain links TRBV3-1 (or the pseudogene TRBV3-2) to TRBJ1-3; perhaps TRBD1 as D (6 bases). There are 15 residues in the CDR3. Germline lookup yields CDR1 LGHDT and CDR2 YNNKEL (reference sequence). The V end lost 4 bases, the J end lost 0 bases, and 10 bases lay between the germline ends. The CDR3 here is CASSLDRFSGNTIYF. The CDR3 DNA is TGTGCCAGCAGCCTGGACAGATTCTCTGGAAACACCATATATTTT.

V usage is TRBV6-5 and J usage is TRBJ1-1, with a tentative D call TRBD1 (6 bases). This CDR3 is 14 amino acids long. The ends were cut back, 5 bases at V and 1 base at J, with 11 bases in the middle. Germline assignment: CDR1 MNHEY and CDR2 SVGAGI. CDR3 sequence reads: CASSLGQWNTEAFF. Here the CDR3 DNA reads TGTGCCAGCAGTCTCGGACAGTGGAACACTGAAGCTTTCTTT.